Below are 29 T cell receptor beta chains sequenced from a single sample in a study of cytomegalovirus exposure and HLA in healthy donors. 13 Jbeta primers and 60 Vbeta primers were used for the PCR. Assay used: immunoSEQ multiplex PCR; TCRdb lists only in-frame clones, some missing. Seen here are roughly 120,000 clones, over 65% observed once, and the top ten hold 1.9%. The sequencing input was PBMCs. All receptors come from a man aged 50 or older in good health and CMV-seronegative.

The chain uses TRBV4-2 and TRBJ2-2, with TRBD1 matching over 8 bases. The germline V gene encodes CDR1 LGHNA and CDR2 YNFKEQ. The trim removed 1 base at V and 5 bases at J, leaving 9 bases unmatched. The length of the CDR3 is 17 residues. The CDR3 region is CASSQADRGGFTGELFF. Written as DNA, the CDR3 is TGTGCCAGCAGCCAAGCCGACAGGGGAGGTTTTACCGGGGAGCTGTTTTTT.

The J gene is TRBJ2-1, the V gene TRBV4-3, with D possibly matching TRBD2 (5 bases). The CDR3 is made up of 17 amino acids. Germline V CDR1 and CDR2: LGHNA, YSLEER. The V end was cut by 1 base, the J end by 0 bases, with 13 bases between. CDR3 amino acids: CASSQGVASSSYNEQFF. CDR3 nucleotides: TGCGCCAGCAGCCAAGGGGTAGCGTCCAGCTCCTACAATGAGCAGTTCTTC.

This sequence joins TRBV9 and TRBJ2-5, with TRBD2 matching over 14 bases. The J call is uncertain, as TRBJ2-7 better fits the DNA end. CDR1 SGDLS and CDR2 YYNGEE come from the germline V gene. The CDR3 spans 16 residues. CDR3 amino acids: CASSLTSGGAGYEQYF. The DNA of the CDR3 is TGTGCCAGCAGCCTGACTAGCGGGGGGGCCGGCTACGAGCAGTACTTC.

There are a few counts of this clone. V usage is TRBV13 and J usage is TRBJ2-1; 11 nucleotides align to TRBD2. This CDR3 is 15 amino acids long. Germline values: CDR1 PRHDT, CDR2 FYEKMQ (reference sequence). The junction had 6 bases not matched to a gene; V was cut back by 2 bases and J by 9 bases. The DNA for the CDR3 is TGTGCCAGCAGCTTAATAGCGGGGGGGCCTGGTGAGCAGTTCTTC. As protein: CASSLIAGGPGEQFF.

This chain uses TRBV7-6 with TRBJ1-1; 12 nucleotides agree with TRBD1. J gave up 5 bases and V 2 bases, and 12 bases lay outside the gene matches. CDR3 length: 18 residues. Per the germline V gene, CDR1 is SGHVS and CDR2 is FNYEAQ. The CDR3 here is CASSLRGGTGGWRTEAFF. In DNA form, the CDR3 reads TGTGCCAGCAGCTTAAGGGGGGGGACAGGGGGCTGGCGTACTGAAGCTTTCTTT.

The chain couples TRBV7-9 to TRBJ2-3; 8 nucleotides align to TRBD1. CDR3 length: 12 amino acids. The germline gives CDR1 SEHNR, CDR2 FQNEAQ (reference sequence). CDR3 region: CSIQGDTDTQYF. CDR3 nucleotide sequence: TGTTCCATACAGGGGGACACAGATACGCAGTATTTT.

J is TRBJ2-3 and V is TRBV11-2; D is ambiguous. The CDR3 covers 17 residues. Germline V gene lookup returns CDR1 SGHAT and CDR2 FQNNGV. The V end lost 1 base, the J end lost 0 bases, and 14 bases lay between the germline ends. The CDR3 reads CASSLGYLDTSTDTQYF. DNA for the CDR3: TGTGCCAGCAGCTTAGGCTACTTAGACACTAGCACAGATACGCAGTATTTT.

The chain recombines TRBV9 with TRBJ2-1; possible D gene TRBD2, 6 bases. The germline gives CDR1 SGDLS, CDR2 YYNGEE. The CDR3 length is 15 residues. V was clipped by 4 bases and J by 9 bases, with 20 bases between them. CDR3 loop: CASSFSGEVVGEQFF. The CDR3 nucleotides are TGTGCCAGCAGCTTTTCGGGAGAGGTGGTGGGTGAGCAGTTCTTC.

The V gene is TRBV6-6, the J gene TRBJ2-3; D ambiguous. The CDR3 has 12 amino acids. Germline loops: CDR1 MNHNY, CDR2 SVGAGI (reference sequence). V lost 2 bases and J lost 11, with 11 bases in between. The CDR3 protein is CASSYMANGQYF. CDR3 sequence (DNA): TGTGCCAGCAGTTACATGGCAAATGGGCAGTATTTT.

CDR3 sequence reads: CASSLAGESSYEQYV. The DNA of the CDR3 is TGTGCCAGCAGCTTGGCGGGGGAGAGCTCCTACGAGCAGTACGTC. The J gene is TRBJ2-7, the V gene TRBV5-4; D may be TRBD2 (6 bases). The ends were cut back, 0 bases at V and 0 bases at J, with 10 bases in the middle. CDR1 is SGHNT and CDR2 is YYREEE in the germline V gene (reference sequence). This CDR3 spans 15 amino acids.

The V and J genes are TRBV18 and TRBJ2-3, with D perhaps TRBD2 (5 bases). Trimming pared 2 bases from V and 0 bases from J, leaving 15 bases between. The germline V gene encodes CDR1 KGHSH and CDR2 LQKENI. The CDR3 extends over 17 amino acids. The CDR3 sequence: CASSPKGGSVSTDTQYF. The CDR3 DNA sequence: TGTGCCAGCTCACCAAAGGGCGGTAGCGTCAGCACAGATACGCAGTATTTT.

This chain uses TRBV28 with TRBJ2-3; weak D call: TRBD2 (5 bases). Per the germline V gene, CDR1 is MDHEN and CDR2 is SYDVKM. The CDR3 contains 15 residues. Trimming pared 2 bases from V and 2 bases from J, leaving 11 bases between. The CDR3 bases are TGTGCCAGCAGTTTAACCCAGGACTCCACAGATACGCAGTATTTT. Its protein product is CASSLTQDSTDTQYF.

The rearrangement uses TRBV6-6 and TRBJ2-1; 8 nucleotides line up with TRBD2. This CDR3 has 15 residues. Trimming cost V 2 bases and J 10 bases; bases outside gene matches: 10. The germline V gene has CDR1 MNHNY and CDR2 SVGAGI (reference sequence). CDR3 amino acids: CASSYNRGGPWEQFF. The CDR3 bases are TGTGCCAGCAGTTACAATCGGGGGGGGCCCTGGGAGCAGTTCTTC.

The rearrangement joins TRBV7-2 to TRBJ2-2; possibly TRBD2 for D (5 bases). The CDR3 runs 13 residues. Germline CDR1 and CDR2: SGHTA and FQGNSA. With 1 base removed from V and 7 bases from J, the gap between germline ends came to 7 bases. CDR3 in amino acids: CASSLDGNGELFF. CDR3 coding DNA: TGTGCCAGCAGCTTAGACGGGAACGGGGAGCTGTTTTTT.

On this clone: At one end, the junction sequence differs from germline, possibly due to a read error. The rearrangement uses TRBV7-9 and TRBJ1-2; 7 nucleotides line up with TRBD1. CDR1 and CDR2 from the germline V gene are SEHNR and FQNEAQ (reference sequence). The CDR3 has 13 residues. Here the CDR3 reads CSSSKGQNYGYTF. CDR3 nucleotide sequence: TGTTCCAGCAGCAAGGGACAGAACTATGGCTACACCTTC.

With regard to this clone: Other DNA variants within this sample encode the same CDR3. This chain connects TRBV28 to TRBJ1-1; TRBD1 matches at 8 bases. Germline CDR1 reads MDHEN; CDR2 reads SYDVKM. The CDR3 consists of 14 residues. The ends lost 2 bases at V and 1 base at J; junction bases unmatched: 0. CDR3 nucleotide sequence: TGTGCCAGCAGTTTAACAGGGGGGAACACTGAAGCTTTCTTT. Its translation is CASSLTGGNTEAFF.

This clone was counted a few times. V gene TRBV4-1 combines with J gene TRBJ2-2; no clear D gene. Trimming cost V 1 base and J 6 bases, with 9 bases left between them. The germline gives CDR1 MGHRA, CDR2 YSYEKL. This CDR3 region has 14 residues. The CDR3 loop reads CASSQGPRAGELFF. CDR3 nucleotide sequence: TGCGCCAGCAGCCAAGGGCCCCGGGCCGGGGAGCTGTTTTTT.

The CDR3 loop is CASSLARASEGETQYF. CDR3 bases: TGTGCCAGCAGCTTGGCCCGGGCTAGCGAGGGGGAGACCCAGTACTTC. The chain employs TRBV5-4 and TRBJ2-5, with a possible D match to TRBD2 (6 bases). The CDR3 has 16 amino acids. V was shortened by 0 bases and J by 5 bases, with 17 bases between the two germline ends. The germline V gene encodes CDR1 SGHNT and CDR2 YYREEE (reference sequence). Full variable domain (outside the CDR3, taken from reference TRBV5-4 and TRBJ2-5): ETGVTQSPTHLIKTRGQQVTLRCSSQSGHNTVSWYQQALGQGPQFIFQYYREEENGRGNFPPRFSGLQFPNYSSELNVNALELDDSALYLCASSLARASEGETQYFGPGTRLLVL.

The table lists this clone with a count of one. This rearrangement joins TRBV7-2 to TRBJ2-1; D gene unclear. This CDR3 has 13 amino acids. Germline CDR1 is SGHTA and CDR2 is FQGNSA. V was clipped by 5 bases and J by 5 bases, with 10 bases between them. CDR3 DNA sequence: TGTGCCAGCAGCCAGGTCACAGACAATGAGCAGTTCTTC. As protein: CASSQVTDNEQFF.

The chain carries TRBV5-1 and TRBJ2-2, with 9 bases fitting TRBD2. Germline V gene sequence: CDR1 SGHRS, CDR2 YFSETQ. This CDR3 region has 14 residues. With 9 bases clipped from V and 1 base from J, the junction kept 4 bases outside the gene matches. The CDR3 DNA reads as TGCGCCACCACGACTAGCGGGAACACCGGGGAGCTGTTTTTT. Amino acid sequence: CATTTSGNTGELFF.

The CDR3 DNA follows: TGTGCCAGCAGTTACAAGGACTGGGGGAACACTGAAGCTTTCTTT. This encodes CASSYKDWGNTEAFF. The chain carries TRBV6-5 and TRBJ1-1; no reliable D call. The length of the CDR3 is 15 residues. The V gene's germline CDR1 is MNHEY and CDR2 SVGAGI. The V end was cut by 2 bases, the J end by 1 base, with 11 bases between.

The genes are TRBV2 and TRBJ1-2, with TRBD1 as a possible D gene (5 bases). With 9 bases removed from V and 8 bases from J, the gap between germline ends came to 19 bases. CDR3 size: 13 residues. Looked up from germline, CDR1 is SNHLY and CDR2 is FYNNEI. CDR3 sequence reads: CARTRQPSFGYTF. The DNA for the CDR3 is TGTGCCAGAACACGACAGCCGAGCTTCGGCTACACCTTC.

The chain uses TRBV5-1 and TRBJ1-3; 10 nucleotides align to TRBD1. The J segment lost 5 bases and the V segment lost 4 bases, leaving 3 bases of the junction unmatched. The length of the CDR3 is 14 residues. The germline CDR1 and CDR2 sequences are SGHRS and YFSETQ. CDR3 loop: CASSPTGGRNTIYF. The CDR3 DNA follows: TGCGCCAGCAGCCCGACAGGGGGCCGAAACACCATATATTTT.

The chain employs TRBV5-1 and TRBJ2-2; weak D call: TRBD1 (5 bases). From germline, CDR1 is SGHRS and CDR2 YFSETQ. Trimming removed 0 bases at V and 0 bases at J, with 12 bases between. The CDR3 is made up of 17 amino acids. The CDR3: CASSLGVGHPNTGELFF. The CDR3 DNA sequence: TGCGCCAGCAGCTTGGGCGTCGGACATCCGAACACCGGGGAGCTGTTTTTT. Together with reference TRBV5-1 and TRBJ2-2, the CDR3 gives the full variable domain: KAGVTQTPRYLIKTRGQQVTLSCSPISGHRSVSWYQQTPGQGLQFLFEYFSETQRNKGNFPGRFSGRQFSNSRSEMNVSTLELGDSALYLCASSLGVGHPNTGELFFGEGSRLTVL.

The CDR3, as DNA: TGCAGCGTTGGGCCGGGACAGAGCACAGATACGCAGTATTTT. This gives the protein CSVGPGQSTDTQYF. The chain couples TRBV29-1 to TRBJ2-3; 7 nucleotides match TRBD1. The CDR3 spans 14 residues. The junction had 4 bases not matched to a gene; V was cut back by 4 bases and J by 0 bases. Germline CDR1 and CDR2: SQVTM and ANQGSEA.

CDR3 sequence reads: CAWSVTSYTEAFF. CDR3 nucleotides: TGTGCCTGGAGTGTAACTTCGTACACTGAAGCTTTCTTT. The rearrangement joins TRBV30 to TRBJ1-1; D is unclear. The V and J ends lost 0 bases and 3 bases respectively, with 8 bases between them. CDR1 and CDR2 (germline): GTSNPN, SVGIG (reference sequence). This CDR3 spans 13 amino acids.

About this clone: No conserved phenylalanine or tryptophan is present at the end of the CDR3, so a read error is the likely explanation. The V and J genes are TRBV25-1 and TRBJ1-1, with a possible D match to TRBD1 (5 bases). The CDR3 length is 15 residues. The V gene's germline CDR1 is MGHDK and CDR2 SYGVNS. V was cut by 1 base and J by 0 bases, with 9 bases left in between. The CDR3 spells CASSEFGRVNTEAFS. For the CDR3, the DNA is TGTGCCAGCAGTGAATTCGGCAGGGTGAACACTGAAGCTTTCTCT.

The chain has TRBV21-1 and TRBJ1-1; the table's D gene call, TRBD1, was not cross checked with the DNA. TRBV21-1 constitutes a pseudogene. The CDR3 runs 16 residues. The CDR3 nucleotides are TGTGCCAGCAGCAACCAACAGGGCCTTATGAACACTGAAGCTTTCTTT. Translated: CASSNQQGLMNTEAFF.

The chain employs TRBV7-9 and TRBJ2-7, with TRBD2 identical over 11 bases. The germline CDR1 and CDR2 sequences are SEHNR and FQNEAQ (reference sequence). The CDR3 contains 14 residues. The DNA of the CDR3 is TGTTCCAGCAGCTTAGGGCTAGCGGGGGGCGAGCAGTACGTC. Its protein is CSSSLGLAGGEQYV.